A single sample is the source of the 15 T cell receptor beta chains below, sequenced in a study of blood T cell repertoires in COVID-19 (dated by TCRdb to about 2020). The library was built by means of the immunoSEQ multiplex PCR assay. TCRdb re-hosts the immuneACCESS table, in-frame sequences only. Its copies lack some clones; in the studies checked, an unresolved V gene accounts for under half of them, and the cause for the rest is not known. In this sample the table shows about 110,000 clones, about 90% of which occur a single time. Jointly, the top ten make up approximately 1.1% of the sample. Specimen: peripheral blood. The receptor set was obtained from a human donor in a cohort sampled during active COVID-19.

The CDR3 loop is CASRDREYYGYTF. In nucleotides, the CDR3 is TGTGCCAGCAGGGACAGGGAGTACTATGGCTACACCTTC. This sequence joins TRBV28 and TRBJ1-2; TRBD1 matches at 8 bases. CDR1 MDHEN and CDR2 SYDVKM come from the germline V gene. V dropped 6 bases and J dropped 3; count of bases not matched to a gene: 3. The CDR3 covers 13 residues.

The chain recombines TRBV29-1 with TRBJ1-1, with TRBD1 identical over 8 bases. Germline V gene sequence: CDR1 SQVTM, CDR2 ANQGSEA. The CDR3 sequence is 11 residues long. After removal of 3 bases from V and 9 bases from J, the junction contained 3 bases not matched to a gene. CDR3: CSVDIRGQAFF. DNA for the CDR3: TGCAGCGTTGACATCAGGGGGCAAGCTTTCTTT. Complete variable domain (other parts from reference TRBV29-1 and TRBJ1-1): SAVISQKPSRDICQRGTSLTIQCQVDSQVTMMFWYRQQPGQSLTLIATANQGSEATYESGFVIDKFPISRPNLTFSTLTVSNMSPEDSSIYLCSVDIRGQAFFGQGTRLTVV.

The CDR3 loop reads CASSPRFGEKLFF. The CDR3 DNA reads as TGTGCCAGCAGCCCCAGGTTTGGAGAAAAACTGTTTTTT. The chain employs TRBV7-9 and TRBJ1-4; D is unresolved. The germline V gene has CDR1 SEHNR and CDR2 FQNEAQ (reference sequence). V was cut by 5 bases and J by 8 bases, with 12 bases left in between. The CDR3 covers 13 residues.

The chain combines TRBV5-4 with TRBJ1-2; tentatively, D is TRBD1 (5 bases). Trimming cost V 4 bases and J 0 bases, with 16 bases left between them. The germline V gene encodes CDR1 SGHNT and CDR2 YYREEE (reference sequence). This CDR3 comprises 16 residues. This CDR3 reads CASSPGVGGTNYGYTF. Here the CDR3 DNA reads TGTGCCAGCAGCCCCGGTGTCGGGGGTACTAACTATGGCTACACCTTC.

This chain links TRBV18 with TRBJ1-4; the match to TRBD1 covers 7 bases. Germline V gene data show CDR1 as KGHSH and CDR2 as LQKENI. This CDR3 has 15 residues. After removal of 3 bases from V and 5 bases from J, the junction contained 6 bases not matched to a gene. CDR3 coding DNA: TGTGCCAGCTCACCCACGGGACAGAAGAATGAAAAACTGTTTTTT. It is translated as CASSPTGQKNEKLFF.

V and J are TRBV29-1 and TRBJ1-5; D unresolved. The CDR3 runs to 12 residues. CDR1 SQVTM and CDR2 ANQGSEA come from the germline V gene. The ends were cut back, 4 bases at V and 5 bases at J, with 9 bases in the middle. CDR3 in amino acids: CSVGKGDQPQHF. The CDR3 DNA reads TGCAGCGTTGGAAAAGGAGATCAGCCCCAGCATTTT.

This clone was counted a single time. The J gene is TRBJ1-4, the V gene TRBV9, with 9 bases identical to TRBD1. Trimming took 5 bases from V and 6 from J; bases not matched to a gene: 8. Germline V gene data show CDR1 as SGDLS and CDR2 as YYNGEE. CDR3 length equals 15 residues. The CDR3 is CASSVQGAGYEKLFF. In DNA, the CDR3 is TGTGCCAGCAGTGTACAGGGGGCTGGTTATGAAAAACTGTTTTTT.

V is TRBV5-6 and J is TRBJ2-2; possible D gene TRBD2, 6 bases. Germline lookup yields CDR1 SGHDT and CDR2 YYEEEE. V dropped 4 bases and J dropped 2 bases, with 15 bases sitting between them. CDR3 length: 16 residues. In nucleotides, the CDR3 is TGTGCCAGCAGCGTGCGGGGACTCACAAACACCGGGGAGCTGTTTTTT. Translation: CASSVRGLTNTGELFF.

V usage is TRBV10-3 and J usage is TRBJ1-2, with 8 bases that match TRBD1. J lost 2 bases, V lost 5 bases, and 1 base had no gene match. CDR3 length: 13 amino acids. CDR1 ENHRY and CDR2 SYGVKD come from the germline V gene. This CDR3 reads CAISRQGNYGYTF. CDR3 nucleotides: TGTGCCATCAGTAGACAGGGGAACTATGGCTACACCTTC.

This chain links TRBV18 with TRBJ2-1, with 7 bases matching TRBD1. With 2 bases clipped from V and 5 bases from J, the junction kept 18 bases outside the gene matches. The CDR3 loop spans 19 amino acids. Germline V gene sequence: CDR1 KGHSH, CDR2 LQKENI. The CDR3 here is CASSPEEASRDSKHNEQFF. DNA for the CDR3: TGTGCCAGCTCACCAGAGGAAGCAAGCCGGGACAGCAAGCACAATGAGCAGTTCTTC.

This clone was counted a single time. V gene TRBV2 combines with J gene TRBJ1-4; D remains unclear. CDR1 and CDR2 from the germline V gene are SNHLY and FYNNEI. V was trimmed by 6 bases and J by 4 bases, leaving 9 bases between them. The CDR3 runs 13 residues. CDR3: CASSAGFNEKLFF. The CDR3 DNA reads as TGTGCCAGCAGCGCGGGGTTTAATGAAAAACTGTTTTTT.

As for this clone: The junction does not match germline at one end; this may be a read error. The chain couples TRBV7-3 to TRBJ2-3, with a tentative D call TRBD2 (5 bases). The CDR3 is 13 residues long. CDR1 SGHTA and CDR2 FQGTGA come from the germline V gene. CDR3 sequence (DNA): TGTGCCAGCGGCCCGGGGAGCACCGATACGCAGTATTTT. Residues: CASGPGSTDTQYF. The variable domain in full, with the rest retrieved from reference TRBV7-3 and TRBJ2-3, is GAGVSQTPSNKVTEKGKYVELRCDPISGHTALYWYRQSLGQGPEFLIYFQGTGAADDSGLPNDRFFAVRPEGSVSTLKIQRTERGDSAVYLCASGPGSTDTQYFGPGTRLTVL.

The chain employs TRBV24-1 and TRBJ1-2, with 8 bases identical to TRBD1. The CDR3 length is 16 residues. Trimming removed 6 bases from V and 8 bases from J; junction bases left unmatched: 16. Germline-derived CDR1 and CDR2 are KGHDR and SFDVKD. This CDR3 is CATSPIPGQEAWGYTF. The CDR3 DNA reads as TGTGCCACCAGTCCTATTCCGGGACAGGAGGCATGGGGCTACACCTTC.

CDR3 sequence (DNA): TGTGCCAGCAGCAGAGGGGGAGGGGTCGGCGAGCAGTACTTC. Encoded protein: CASSRGGGVGEQYF. The chain is built from TRBV9 and TRBJ2-7; D is perhaps TRBD2 (7 bases). In germline, CDR1 is SGDLS, CDR2 YYNGEE. Trimming took off 4 bases at V and 6 bases at J, with 17 bases between the two ends. CDR3 length: 14 amino acids.

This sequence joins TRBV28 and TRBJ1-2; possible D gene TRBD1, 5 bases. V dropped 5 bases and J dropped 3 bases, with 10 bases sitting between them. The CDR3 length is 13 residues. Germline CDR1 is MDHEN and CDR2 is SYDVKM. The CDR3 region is CASSRGTDYGYTF. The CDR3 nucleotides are TGTGCCAGCAGTCGAGGGACTGACTATGGCTACACCTTC.